Below, one TCR beta chain is given with its context. This CDR3 spans 12 amino acids. In germline, CDR1 is KGHSH, CDR2 LQKENI. The V segment lost 4 bases and the J segment 7 bases; nucleotides outside the gene matches: 3. Original processing notes: Reference gene primers were amplified, and this amplification served to estimate nucleated cell counts. The repertoire was sequenced with immunoSEQ multiplex PCR; TCRdb's copy has only in-frame clones and lacks some. That table supplies the V and J calls and clone size; D and trimming were determined from the DNA. Counted here are over 100,000 clones, about four fifths occurring once; the ten biggest clones make up over 20%. The data stem from a study of blood T cell repertoires in COVID-19. Across the whole study: In each case, the material was cDNA or gDNA derived from T cells, B-cell-depleted T cells, or PBMCs.

The TCR sequence derives from a man in his sixties with acute or convalescent COVID-19. The chain combines TRBV18 with TRBJ1-2, with 7 bases lining up with TRBD1. The specimen was peripheral blood. This chain's CDR3 is CASSLRDSGYTF. In DNA form, the CDR3 reads TGTGCCAGCTCACTCCGGGACAGTGGCTACACCTTC.